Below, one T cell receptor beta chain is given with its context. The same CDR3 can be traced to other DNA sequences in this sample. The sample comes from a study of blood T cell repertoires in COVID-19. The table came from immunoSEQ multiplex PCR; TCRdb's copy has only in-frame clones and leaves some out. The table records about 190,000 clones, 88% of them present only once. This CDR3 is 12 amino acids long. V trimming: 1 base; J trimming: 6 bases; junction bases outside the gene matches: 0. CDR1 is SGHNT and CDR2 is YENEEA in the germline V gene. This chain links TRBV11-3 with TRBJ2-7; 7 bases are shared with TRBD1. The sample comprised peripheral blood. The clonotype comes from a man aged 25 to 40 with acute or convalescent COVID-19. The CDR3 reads CASSLAGGEQYF. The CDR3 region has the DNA TGTGCCAGCAGCTTAGCAGGGGGCGAGCAGTACTTC.